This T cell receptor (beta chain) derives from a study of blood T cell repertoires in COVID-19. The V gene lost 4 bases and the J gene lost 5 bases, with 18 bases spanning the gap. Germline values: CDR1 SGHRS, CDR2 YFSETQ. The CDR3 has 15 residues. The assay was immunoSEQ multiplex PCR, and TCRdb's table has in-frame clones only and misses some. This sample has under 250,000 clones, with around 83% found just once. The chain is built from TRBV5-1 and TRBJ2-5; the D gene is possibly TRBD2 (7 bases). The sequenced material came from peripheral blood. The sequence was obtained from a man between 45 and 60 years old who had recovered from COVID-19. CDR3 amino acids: CASSPPRGGGETQYF. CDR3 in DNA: TGCGCCAGCAGCCCCCCCCGCGGGGGCGGGGAGACCCAGTACTTC.